This entry lists 30 T cell receptor beta chains sequenced from one sample in a study of blood T cell repertoires in COVID-19 (dated by TCRdb to about 2020). Library preparation used the immunoSEQ multiplex PCR assay. TCRdb stores this immuneACCESS table with in-frame sequences only. Part of the clones is absent; in the studies checked, under half of the shortfall reflects unresolved V genes, and no reason is known for the rest. This sample gives under 250,000 clones in total; roughly 79% of them show up just once. The top ten hold about 9.8% of the sample. Source material: PBMCs or T cells enriched from blood (not recorded which). Source of these receptors: a woman aged 45 to 65 with acute COVID-19.

V usage is TRBV7-9 and J usage is TRBJ2-7; 9 bases line up with TRBD1. V lost 7 bases, J lost 5 bases, and 12 bases stayed unmatched. The V gene's germline CDR1 is SEHNR and CDR2 FQNEAQ (reference sequence). This CDR3 is 15 amino acids long. CDR3: CASTFTGTGNHEQYF. Here the CDR3 DNA reads TGTGCCAGCACCTTTACCGGGACAGGGAACCACGAGCAGTACTTC.

CDR3 DNA: TGTGCCAGTAGTCGGGTAGCAGACTCCTACAATGAGCAGTTCTTC. It translates to CASSRVADSYNEQFF. The chain employs TRBV19 and TRBJ2-1; D gene ambiguous. The CDR3 covers 15 residues. Trimming stripped 5 bases from V and 0 bases from J, with 11 bases between. Germline assignment: CDR1 LNHDA and CDR2 SQIVND (reference sequence). Together with reference TRBV19 and TRBJ2-1, the CDR3 gives the full variable domain: DGGITQSPKYLFRKEGQNVTLSCEQNLNHDAMYWYRQDPGQGLRLIYYSQIVNDFQKGDIAEGYSVSREKKESFPLTVTSAQKNPTAFYLCASSRVADSYNEQFFGPGTRLTVL.

The rearrangement joins TRBV27 to TRBJ2-5; 7 nucleotides align to TRBD2. The CDR3 runs to 16 residues. Germline V gene data show CDR1 as MNHEY and CDR2 as SMNVEV (reference sequence). The V gene end was trimmed by 6 bases and the J gene end by 5 bases; junction bases not matched to a gene: 15. The CDR3 nucleotides read TGTGCCAGCAGCCCCACAATCGGGCGGGGGAGGGAGACCCAGTACTTC. Amino acid sequence: CASSPTIGRGRETQYF.

This rearrangement joins TRBV7-2 to TRBJ1-2, with TRBD1 as a possible D gene (5 bases). The CDR3 loop spans 13 amino acids. Germline values: CDR1 SGHTA, CDR2 FQGNSA. Trimming left V 5 bases short and J 3 bases short, with 10 bases between. CDR3 protein: CASSRDSYYGYTF. The CDR3 coding sequence is TGTGCCAGCAGCCGAGACAGCTACTATGGCTACACCTTC.

This clone was counted a single time. The rearrangement links TRBV19 to TRBJ1-4; D not resolved. The germline CDR1 and CDR2 sequences are LNHDA and SQIVND (reference sequence). This CDR3 is 16 amino acids long. The V gene lost 0 bases and the J gene lost 4 bases, with 12 bases spanning the gap. The CDR3 nucleotides are TGTGCCAGTAGTATAGATCGGCTCTCGGGTAATGAAAAACTGTTTTTT. Translated: CASSIDRLSGNEKLFF. Full variable domain (rest looked up from reference TRBV19 and TRBJ1-4): DGGITQSPKYLFRKEGQNVTLSCEQNLNHDAMYWYRQDPGQGLRLIYYSQIVNDFQKGDIAEGYSVSREKKESFPLTVTSAQKNPTAFYLCASSIDRLSGNEKLFFGSGTQLSVL.

The chain carries TRBV5-4 and TRBJ2-1, with D perhaps matching TRBD2 (5 bases). Germline loops: CDR1 SGHNT, CDR2 YYREEE (reference sequence). The CDR3 runs 13 residues. V was trimmed by 2 bases and J by 4 bases, leaving 7 bases between them. As DNA, the CDR3 is TGTGCCAGCAGCTTACGGACTTACAATGAGCAGTTCTTC. Encoded protein: CASSLRTYNEQFF.

The chain recombines TRBV21-1 with TRBJ2-3; no DNA check was done on the table's D call, TRBD2. TRBV21-1 is termed a pseudogene. The CDR3 consists of 16 residues. This chain's CDR3 is CASSKVGASSTDTQYF. CDR3 sequence (DNA): TGTGCCAGCAGCAAAGTCGGAGCTAGCAGCACAGATACGCAGTATTTT.

The chain links TRBV19 to TRBJ2-5, with D perhaps TRBD2 (5 bases). The V end was cut by 7 bases, the J end by 5 bases, with 20 bases between. This CDR3 is 15 amino acids long. Germline assignment: CDR1 LNHDA and CDR2 SQIVND (reference sequence). For the CDR3, the DNA is TGTGCCAGTAATCCAGAGGGCGGGCAATGGGAGACCCAGTACTTC. Translated: CASNPEGGQWETQYF.

The sample holds one count of this clone. The chain links TRBV18 to TRBJ2-5; 8 bases match TRBD2. Germline values: CDR1 KGHSH, CDR2 LQKENI. The CDR3 is made up of 15 amino acids. The J segment lost 1 base and the V segment lost 2 bases, leaving 3 bases of the junction unmatched. The CDR3 protein is CASSPGLAAQETQYF. The CDR3 region has the DNA TGTGCCAGCTCACCAGGACTAGCAGCCCAAGAGACCCAGTACTTC.

This clone appeared a few times. This rearrangement joins TRBV7-9 to TRBJ1-2, with unresolved D. The CDR3 length is 15 residues. The germline V and J ends were trimmed by 5 bases and 0 bases, with 13 bases remaining between them. Looked up from germline, CDR1 is SEHNR and CDR2 is FQNEAQ (reference sequence). In DNA form, the CDR3 reads TGTGCCAGCAGCCCCGGGGTGGGGTCTAACTATGGCTACACCTTC. Translated: CASSPGVGSNYGYTF.

The chain combines TRBV6-5 with TRBJ1-4; a possible D gene is TRBD1 (6 bases). Germline-derived CDR1 and CDR2 are MNHEY and SVGAGI. Trimming shortened V by 9 bases and J by 4 bases, and 15 bases separated the two germline ends. CDR3 size: 14 residues. The CDR3 DNA is TGTGCCAGTGGGACGGGACAAGTTAATGAAAAACTGTTTTTT. Its protein is CASGTGQVNEKLFF.

The gene calls are TRBV3-1 (or the pseudogene TRBV3-2) and TRBJ2-7; perhaps TRBD1 as D (5 bases). There are 16 residues in the CDR3. V was trimmed by 0 bases and J by 4 bases, leaving 16 bases between them. Germline V lookup: CDR1 LGHDT, CDR2 YNNKEL (reference sequence). CDR3 in DNA: TGTGCCAGCAGCCAAGACTACAAAGGGGATGAGTACGAGCAGTACTTC. Protein sequence: CASSQDYKGDEYEQYF.

The chain combines TRBV6-6 with TRBJ1-5, with D hard to call. The CDR3 contains 11 residues. With 6 bases removed from V and 11 bases from J, the gap between germline ends came to 11 bases. Germline V gives CDR1 MNHNY, CDR2 SVGAGI (reference sequence). CDR3 in amino acids: CASSHNSAQHF. As DNA, the CDR3 is TGTGCCAGCAGCCATAATTCGGCCCAGCATTTT.

This chain uses TRBV19 with TRBJ1-4, with 8 bases identical to TRBD1. This CDR3 region has 16 residues. CDR1 LNHDA and CDR2 SQIVND come from the germline V gene (reference sequence). V shed 5 bases, J shed 1 base, and the junction held 6 bases outside the gene matches. CDR3 amino acids: CASSRGTGETNEKLFF. CDR3 DNA: TGTGCCAGTAGTCGCGGGACAGGAGAAACTAATGAAAAACTGTTTTTT.

The V gene is TRBV3-1 (or the pseudogene TRBV3-2), the J gene TRBJ2-7; D is unresolved. CDR3 length: 17 amino acids. Trimming pared 1 base from V and 0 bases from J, leaving 16 bases between. In germline, CDR1 is LGHDT, CDR2 YNNKEL (reference sequence). The CDR3 loop reads CASSQVHFLRYSYEQYF. The CDR3 nucleotides read TGTGCCAGCAGCCAAGTCCACTTCTTACGGTACTCCTACGAGCAGTACTTC.

J is TRBJ2-2 and V is TRBV4-2; 10 bases are shared with TRBD2. The CDR3 length is 18 residues. The junction had 12 bases not matched to a gene; V was cut back by 4 bases and J by 4 bases. Germline lookup yields CDR1 LGHNA and CDR2 YNFKEQ. DNA for the CDR3: TGTGCCAGCAGCCCCGCTACACTAGCGGGAAGCGGCACCGGGGAGCTGTTTTTT. It is translated as CASSPATLAGSGTGELFF.

V gene TRBV7-2 combines with J gene TRBJ1-2, with D tentatively TRBD1 (5 bases). Trimming took 3 bases from V and 4 from J, leaving 21 bases between them. The CDR3 totals 17 residues. CDR1 SGHTA and CDR2 FQGNSA come from the germline V gene. CDR3 in amino acids: CASSFFLGGSGGYGYTF. CDR3 sequence (DNA): TGTGCCAGCAGCTTTTTTTTGGGGGGATCGGGCGGCTATGGCTACACCTTC.

This clone has only a few counts. V usage is TRBV28 and J usage is TRBJ1-6, with a weak D call TRBD1 (5 bases). Germline CDR1 and CDR2: MDHEN and SYDVKM. The CDR3 extends over 12 amino acids. The CDR3 coding sequence is TGTGCGTGCAGGGTCGGAAATTCACCCCTCCACTTT. Translated, it gives CACRVGNSPLHF.

The V and J genes are TRBV7-9 and TRBJ2-2; 10 bases agree with TRBD2. The V segment lost 1 base and the J segment 6 bases; nucleotides outside the gene matches: 2. The CDR3 length is 15 residues. Germline V gene lookup returns CDR1 SEHNR and CDR2 FQNEAQ (reference sequence). The CDR3 loop reads CASSLEREGPGELFF. CDR3 sequence (DNA): TGTGCCAGCAGCTTAGAGCGGGAGGGCCCCGGGGAGCTGTTTTTT.

This chain links TRBV4-3 with TRBJ1-2, with TRBD1 matching over 9 bases. V trimming: 4 bases; J trimming: 8 bases; junction bases outside the gene matches: 11. The CDR3 length is 15 residues. From germline, CDR1 is LGHNA and CDR2 YSLEER. The CDR3 nucleotides read TGCGCCAGCAGCCCGGGAGGGACAGGGCAGGGGGGCTACACCTTC. Residues: CASSPGGTGQGGYTF.

The chain couples TRBV4-1 to TRBJ1-3; D might be TRBD1 (5 bases). The CDR3 contains 15 residues. Germline V CDR1 and CDR2: MGHRA, YSYEKL. Trimming took off 0 bases at V and 4 bases at J, with 10 bases between the two ends. CDR3 sequence: CASSQDAGPGNTIYF. The DNA of the CDR3 is TGCGCCAGCAGCCAAGATGCAGGGCCGGGAAACACCATATATTTT.

The rearrangement uses TRBV28 and TRBJ1-3; D is unresolved. Deletions cut 3 bases from V and 2 bases from J, with 11 bases between. The CDR3 has 15 amino acids. In germline, CDR1 is MDHEN, CDR2 SYDVKM. The CDR3 nucleotides are TGTGCCAGCAGTTTGGCCTCGAGGGCTGGAAACACCATATATTTT. It translates to CASSLASRAGNTIYF.

This sequence joins TRBV12-5 and TRBJ2-5, with 7 bases identical to TRBD2. J gave up 3 bases and V 5 bases, and 3 bases lay outside the gene matches. Germline loops: CDR1 LGHNT, CDR2 FRNRAP. The length of the CDR3 is 13 residues. CDR3 sequence reads: CASGGTIEETQYF. The CDR3 DNA reads TGTGCTAGTGGTGGGACTATTGAAGAGACCCAGTACTTC. Full variable domain (outside the CDR3, taken from reference TRBV12-5 and TRBJ2-5): DARVTQTPRHKVTEMGQEVTMRCQPILGHNTVFWYRQTMMQGLELLAYFRNRAPLDDSGMPKDRFSAEMPDATLATLKIQPSEPRDSAVYFCASGGTIEETQYFGPGTRLLVL.

The genes are TRBV6-4 and TRBJ1-1; 9 positions match TRBD1. This CDR3 comprises 17 residues. Per the germline V gene, CDR1 is MRHNA and CDR2 is SNTAGT. The ends lost 2 bases at V and 6 bases at J; junction bases unmatched: 13. Here the CDR3 reads CASSDPRDRAHQSEAFF. The CDR3 coding sequence is TGTGCCAGCAGTGACCCCCGGGACAGGGCCCACCAATCTGAAGCTTTCTTT.

V and J are TRBV5-8 and TRBJ2-5, with 14 positions matching TRBD2. The CDR3 is 17 residues long. CDR1 and CDR2 from the germline V gene are SGHTS and YDEGEE. Trimming removed 3 bases from V and 5 bases from J; junction bases left unmatched: 9. The CDR3 sequence is CASSSGLAGGFGETQYF. In DNA, the CDR3 is TGTGCCAGCAGCTCTGGACTAGCGGGAGGATTCGGGGAGACCCAGTACTTC.

The CDR3 reads CASRMTSGGAETQYF. CDR3 coding DNA: TGTGCCAGCAGGATGACTAGCGGGGGGGCGGAGACCCAGTACTTC. The V and J genes are TRBV2 and TRBJ2-5; TRBD2 matches 14 bases. CDR1 and CDR2 from the germline V gene are SNHLY and FYNNEI. The CDR3 covers 15 residues. The V segment lost 6 bases and the J segment 5 bases; nucleotides outside the gene matches: 5.

The chain links TRBV18 to TRBJ1-1; perhaps TRBD1 as D (5 bases). This CDR3 comprises 14 residues. The germline V gene has CDR1 KGHSH and CDR2 LQKENI. V was trimmed by 1 base and J by 3 bases, leaving 9 bases between them. CDR3 coding DNA: TGTGCCAGCTCACCACAGACAGTCCACACTGAAGCTTTCTTT. Translating gives CASSPQTVHTEAFF.

The chain combines TRBV5-4 with TRBJ1-1, with a weak D call TRBD1 (6 bases). Germline V CDR1 and CDR2: SGHNT, YYREEE (reference sequence). The CDR3 covers 14 residues. V was shortened by 5 bases and J by 1 base, with 12 bases between the two germline ends. In nucleotides, the CDR3 is TGTGCCAGCAGACAGGGCGGAGGGAACACTGAAGCTTTCTTT. Translation: CASRQGGGNTEAFF.

The chain combines TRBV28 with TRBJ2-1, with 10 bases identical to TRBD2. Looked up from germline, CDR1 is MDHEN and CDR2 is SYDVKM. V lost 6 bases and J lost 4; bases outside the gene matches: 6. The CDR3 contains 15 residues. The CDR3 sequence: CASRASGGEYNEQFF. As DNA, the CDR3 is TGTGCCAGCAGGGCTAGCGGGGGCGAGTACAATGAGCAGTTCTTC.

The rearrangement uses TRBV18 and TRBJ2-7; 7 bases line up with TRBD1. The V gene's germline CDR1 is KGHSH and CDR2 LQKENI. Unmatched junction bases numbered 11, after V lost 1 base and J lost 5 bases. The CDR3 has 16 residues. This CDR3 is CASSPLKTGQTDEQYF. The DNA of the CDR3 is TGTGCCAGCTCACCACTGAAAACGGGACAGACCGACGAGCAGTACTTC.